A single sample is the source of the 18 T cell receptor beta chains below, sequenced in a study of beta chain features in type 1 diabetes. Study outcomes and limitations: Shortening of TCRB CDR3s, moderate but significant, appeared in all four CD4+ subsets of Type 1 diabetes patients.

Every bit of the isolated RNA underwent reverse transcription, so sequencing read expressed TCRB transcripts. Method: immunoSEQ multiplex PCR; TCRdb's copy keeps in-frame clones and lacks some. Here the sample spans some 660,000 clones, 11% to 15% being singletons. The antigens of these receptors remain unknown. Source material: naive CD4+ T cells from blood. The receptors were gathered from a young man with type 1 diabetes.

This chain joins TRBV30 and TRBJ1-3; D is undetermined. Trimming left V 4 bases short and J 0 bases short, with 10 bases between. The CDR3 is made up of 14 amino acids. Germline-derived CDR1 and CDR2 are GTSNPN and SVGIG (reference sequence). CDR3 DNA: TGTGCCTGGAACAGCTACATCTCTGGAAACACCATATATTTT. This sequence encodes CAWNSYISGNTIYF.

As DNA, the CDR3 is TGTGCCAGCAGCTCCTGGACGGCTCCGAGCCCGCAGTACTTC. Its protein product is CASSSWTAPSPQYF. The chain combines TRBV7-2 with TRBJ2-7; D not resolved. The CDR3 is 14 residues long. Deletions cut 4 bases from V and 9 bases from J, with 19 bases between. The germline V gene encodes CDR1 SGHTA and CDR2 FQGNSA.

This clone was seen a few times. This chain uses TRBV10-3 with TRBJ2-3; a weak D match, TRBD2 (6 bases). The germline CDR1 and CDR2 sequences are ENHRY and SYGVKD. The CDR3 is 16 amino acids. V lost 0 bases to trimming and J lost 2 bases, with 12 bases between them. This CDR3 reads CAISESRGLHTDTQYF. The CDR3 DNA follows: TGTGCCATCAGTGAGTCAAGGGGACTGCACACAGATACGCAGTATTTT.

This clone was detected only once. DNA for the CDR3: TGTGCCAGCAGCCCCCCAGGGTATTACAATCAGCCCCAGCATTTT. It encodes CASSPPGYYNQPQHF. This rearrangement joins TRBV7-2 to TRBJ1-5, with a possible D match to TRBD1 (5 bases). Germline values: CDR1 SGHTA, CDR2 FQGNSA. Trimming took off 5 bases at V and 3 bases at J, with 14 bases between the two ends. This CDR3 is built from 15 residues.

The chain is built from TRBV7-9 and TRBJ2-2; a possible D gene is TRBD1 (6 bases). Trimming stripped 3 bases from V and 5 bases from J, with 25 bases between. The CDR3 runs 19 residues. CDR1 is SEHNR and CDR2 is FQNEAQ in the germline V gene (reference sequence). CDR3 protein: CASSFYQGVDSRTTGELFF. The DNA of the CDR3 is TGTGCCAGCAGCTTTTACCAAGGGGTGGACAGCAGAACGACCGGGGAGCTGTTTTTT. Full variable domain (missing parts from reference TRBV7-9 and TRBJ2-2): DTGVSQNPRHKITKRGQNVTFRCDPISEHNRLYWYRQTLGQGPEFLTYFQNEAQLEKSRLLSDRFSAERPKGSFSTLEIQRTEQGDSAMYLCASSFYQGVDSRTTGELFFGEGSRLTVL.

This clone was seen a handful of times. CDR3 protein: CASRDTTLYGYTF. CDR3 nucleotide sequence: TGTGCCAGCCGGGACACAACCCTTTATGGCTACACCTTC. The rearrangement joins TRBV9 to TRBJ1-2, with TRBD1 as a possible D gene (6 bases). The CDR3 contains 13 residues. Germline V gives CDR1 SGDLS, CDR2 YYNGEE. V was shortened by 7 bases and J by 5 bases, with 15 bases between the two germline ends.

This clone occurred a few times. This sequence joins TRBV28 and TRBJ1-6, with a weak D call TRBD1 (5 bases). This CDR3 is 16 amino acids long. CDR1 is MDHEN, CDR2 SYDVKM, per germline. V dropped 2 bases and J dropped 7 bases, with 15 bases sitting between them. The CDR3 region is CASSLAGPSFNSPLHF. The DNA of the CDR3 is TGTGCCAGCAGTTTAGCAGGGCCCTCGTTCAATTCACCCCTCCACTTT.

This clone occurred a few times. The gene calls are TRBV30 and TRBJ1-1; D unresolved. The CDR3 has 11 residues. CDR1 and CDR2 (germline): GTSNPN, SVGIG (reference sequence). The ends were cut back, 0 bases at V and 4 bases at J, with 3 bases in the middle. CDR3 bases: TGTGCCTGGAGTGTTTTCACTGAAGCTTTCTTT. This sequence encodes CAWSVFTEAFF.

This clone occurred a few times. This chain uses TRBV10-3 with TRBJ2-6, with D possibly matching TRBD1 (5 bases). The CDR3 extends over 16 amino acids. Germline CDR1 ENHRY, CDR2 SYGVKD. V shed 3 bases and J shed 2 bases, with 11 bases lying between them. CDR3 DNA: TGTGCCATCAGTGATCCCAGGGCCGCTGGGGCCAACGTCCTGACTTTC. Translating it yields CAISDPRAAGANVLTF.

There are a few counts of this clone. V gene TRBV2 combines with J gene TRBJ2-2; 8 bases map to TRBD1. V lost 3 bases and J lost 1; bases outside the gene matches: 10. Germline CDR1 and CDR2: SNHLY and FYNNEI. CDR3 size: 18 residues. The CDR3 loop reads CASSERQGITMNTGELFF. The CDR3 region has the DNA TGTGCCAGCAGTGAGAGACAGGGGATAACGATGAACACCGGGGAGCTGTTTTTT.

This clone was found once. The rearrangement links TRBV30 to TRBJ1-2; perhaps TRBD1 as D (5 bases). The germline V and J ends were trimmed by 5 bases and 7 bases, with 17 bases remaining between them. Per germline, CDR1 GTSNPN and CDR2 SVGIG (reference sequence). This CDR3 contains 13 residues. The CDR3 nucleotides read TGTGCCTGGGACCCGCAGGGCCGGGGTGGCTACACCTTC. It specifies CAWDPQGRGGYTF.

This clone was seen a handful of times. The CDR3 loop reads CASSVGITDTQYF. DNA for the CDR3: TGTGCCAGCAGCGTCGGCATCACAGATACGCAGTATTTT. J is TRBJ2-3 and V is TRBV9; D is uncertain. With 2 bases removed from V and 2 bases from J, the gap between germline ends came to 6 bases. The CDR3 totals 13 residues. Germline loops: CDR1 SGDLS, CDR2 YYNGEE.

This clone was observed a few times. V and J are TRBV6-5 and TRBJ1-1; D ambiguous. The V gene lost 2 bases and the J gene lost 2 bases, with 9 bases spanning the gap. The CDR3 runs 14 residues. Germline values: CDR1 MNHEY, CDR2 SVGAGI. CDR3 protein: CASSYNAANTEAFF. The CDR3 bases are TGTGCCAGCAGTTACAACGCAGCCAACACTGAAGCTTTCTTT.

The gene calls are TRBV7-2 and TRBJ1-6; TRBD1 agrees at 7 bases. Trimming cost V 3 bases and J 2 bases; bases outside gene matches: 4. The CDR3 covers 16 residues. The germline V gene has CDR1 SGHTA and CDR2 FQGNSA. This chain's CDR3 is CASSFRQGPYNSPLHF. For the CDR3, the DNA is TGTGCCAGCAGCTTCCGACAGGGACCCTATAATTCACCCCTCCACTTT.

The V gene is TRBV6-5, the J gene TRBJ1-1, with 10 bases that match TRBD1. Germline V gives CDR1 MNHEY, CDR2 SVGAGI. Trimming at V came to 6 bases and at J to 11 bases, leaving 12 bases not matched to a gene. The CDR3 runs 14 residues. The CDR3 loop reads CASSPGTGDPRAFF. The DNA for the CDR3 is TGTGCCAGCAGCCCCGGGACAGGGGATCCCAGGGCTTTCTTT.

V is TRBV27 and J is TRBJ1-5; D perhaps matches TRBD1 (5 bases). Germline CDR1 reads MNHEY; CDR2 reads SMNVEV (reference sequence). Between the trimmed V and J ends, which lost 3 bases and 7 bases, there was a span of 16 bases. The length of the CDR3 is 15 residues. This chain's CDR3 is CASSFLDRPDQPQHF. The CDR3 DNA is TGTGCCAGCAGTTTCCTCGACAGACCTGACCAGCCCCAGCATTTT.

The J gene is TRBJ2-1, the V gene TRBV9; D gene unclear. Between the trimmed V and J ends, which lost 3 bases and 10 bases, there was a span of 14 bases. The CDR3 has 13 amino acids. Germline V gene data show CDR1 as SGDLS and CDR2 as YYNGEE. In DNA form, the CDR3 reads TGTGCCAGCAGCGCGGGCCCGAACGACGAGCAGTTCTTC. This translates into CASSAGPNDEQFF. Combining the CDR3 with reference TRBV9 and TRBJ2-1 gives the whole variable domain DSGVTQTPKHLITATGQRVTLRCSPRSGDLSVYWYQQSLDQGLQFLIQYYNGEERAKGNILERFSAQQFPDLHSELNLSSLELGDSALYFCASSAGPNDEQFFGPGTRLTVL.

This clone was found a few times. The chain has TRBV2 and TRBJ1-2; unclear D gene. The CDR3 extends over 10 amino acids. The germline CDR1 and CDR2 sequences are SNHLY and FYNNEI. Trimming left V 7 bases short and J 9 bases short, with 9 bases between. CDR3 amino acids: CASKDDRYTF. The CDR3 nucleotides read TGTGCCAGCAAAGACGATCGCTACACCTTC.